In this sample, the clone carrying this TCR beta chain turned up a few times. Its antigen is unknown. The sample originates from a study of OX40 agonist ivuxolimab in advanced cancers. As for the study in general: Partial response was recorded in three patients: one hepatocellular carcinoma and two cutaneous melanoma cases.

Regarding the study as a whole: The study found that CD8+ T cells averaged more expanded clones than CD4+.

V lost 3 bases and J lost 10; bases outside the gene matches: 4. This CDR3 region has 14 residues. Germline V gives CDR1 LGHNA, CDR2 YSLEER. TCRdb's copy holds only in-frame clones and misses some; the assay was immunoSEQ multiplex PCR. The table has 55,000 to 85,000 clones, about nine tenths seen once. This TCR derives from an adult with an advanced solid tumor such as melanoma, head and neck, liver or kidney cancer. This chain joins TRBV4-3 and TRBJ1-6; 9 bases are a match to TRBD1. The source material was CD4+ or CD8+ T cells sorted from blood, sampled in a trial of the OX40 agonist ivuxolimab. The CDR3 is CASSQDRGISPLHF. For the CDR3, the DNA is TGCGCCAGCAGCCAGGACAGGGGTATATCACCCCTCCACTTT.